The 8 T cell receptor beta chains reported below all come from one sample, sequenced in a study of shared clonotypes between healthy human individuals. Sequenced by immunoSEQ multiplex PCR; TCRdb stores in-frame clones only, minus some. The repertoire has approximately 620,000 clones, almost 97% of them found once; the top ten carry less than 0.065%. Sequences were obtained from naive CD4+ T cells sorted from blood. As for subset: CD45RA+ positively selected. All receptors come from a woman in her 30s in good health.

The V gene is TRBV2, the J gene TRBJ2-5; no reliable D call. In germline, CDR1 is SNHLY, CDR2 FYNNEI. CDR3 length equals 11 residues. V was trimmed by 0 bases and J by 7 bases, leaving 3 bases between them. CDR3: CASSEAGTQYF. For the CDR3, the DNA is TGTGCCAGCAGTGAAGCAGGGACCCAGTACTTC.

This chain links TRBV28 with TRBJ2-5, with 9 nucleotides matching TRBD2. The better agreement between TRBJ2-7 and the DNA end casts doubt on the J call. The CDR3 totals 17 residues. The germline V gene has CDR1 MDHEN and CDR2 SYDVKM. In DNA, the CDR3 is TGTGCCAGCAGTTTAGTGACTAGCGGACGGCTTCCCTACGAGCAGTACTTC. It encodes CASSLVTSGRLPYEQYF.

This chain joins TRBV6-5 and TRBJ1-2; D not resolved. CDR1 is MNHEY, CDR2 SVGAGI, per germline. Trimming removed 5 bases at V and 8 bases at J, with 15 bases between. This CDR3 has 13 amino acids. CDR3: CASSEGRPLGYTF. The CDR3 DNA is TGTGCCAGCAGTGAAGGAAGGCCTTTAGGCTACACCTTC.

CDR3 DNA sequence: TGTGCCACCAGCAGCGCAAGCCGGGAGGGCACCGGGGAGCTGTTTTTT. It encodes CATSSASREGTGELFF. The gene calls are TRBV15 and TRBJ2-2; 8 bases are a match to TRBD2. The CDR3 spans 16 residues. CDR1 LNHNV and CDR2 YYDKDF come from the germline V gene (reference sequence). The V segment lost 3 bases and the J segment 4 bases; nucleotides outside the gene matches: 7.

The J gene is TRBJ2-7, the V gene TRBV5-1; D ambiguous. This CDR3 is built from 12 residues. V was shortened by 0 bases and J by 6 bases, with 7 bases between the two germline ends. Germline loops: CDR1 SGHRS, CDR2 YFSETQ. CDR3: CASSLGGVEQYF. CDR3 nucleotides: TGCGCCAGCAGCTTGGGTGGGGTCGAGCAGTACTTC.

The chain links TRBV5-1 to TRBJ2-7; possible D gene TRBD1, 6 bases. The CDR3 extends over 16 amino acids. Trimming pared 4 bases from V and 4 bases from J, leaving 21 bases between. The germline gives CDR1 SGHRS, CDR2 YFSETQ. The CDR3 sequence: CASSADGTPRVYEQYF. As DNA, the CDR3 is TGCGCCAGCAGCGCGGACGGGACACCGAGGGTGTACGAGCAGTACTTC.

This rearrangement joins TRBV5-4 to TRBJ2-2; no clear D. The CDR3 length is 17 residues. In germline, CDR1 is SGHNT, CDR2 YYREEE (reference sequence). With 0 bases removed from V and 4 bases from J, the gap between germline ends came to 16 bases. The CDR3 coding sequence is TGTGCCAGCAGCTTGGTTATGGGCCCTCGAGGCACCGGGGAGCTGTTTTTT. Translating gives CASSLVMGPRGTGELFF.

This rearrangement joins TRBV27 to TRBJ2-3; 8 bases are shared with TRBD2. Germline V gives CDR1 MNHEY, CDR2 SMNVEV (reference sequence). This CDR3 has 16 residues. Trimming removed 0 bases from V and 0 bases from J; junction bases left unmatched: 2. CDR3 nucleotide sequence: TGTGCCAGCAGTTTATCCAGACTAGCGAGCACAGATACGCAGTATTTT. Translation: CASSLSRLASTDTQYF.